The subject of this entry is one T cell receptor beta chain. What it recognizes is unknown. Libraries were prepared by immunoSEQ multiplex PCR; TCRdb keeps only in-frame clonotypes and omits some of them. The table records 89,000 or so clones, approximately 80% of them present only once. This entry comes from a study of graft-versus-host responses after intestinal transplantation. Across the whole study: Transplant recipients had multivisceral, liver-intestinal, or isolated intestinal grafts. Induction using anti-thymocyte globulin, followed by tacrolimus and steroids for approximately 3 years, was given to all recipients.

This CDR3 has 15 amino acids. V lost 4 bases, J lost 4 bases, and 4 bases stayed unmatched. Per germline, CDR1 LNHNV and CDR2 YYDKDF (reference sequence). General study findings and limits: Early post-transplant falls in HvG clones accompanied the peak levels of circulating GvH clones. Ileal or blood samples showed some GvH clones first, and such clones were also found in recipient marrow.

Sequenced here: unstimulated CD4+ T cells sorted from spleen or lymph node cells, sampled before intestinal transplant. The gene calls are TRBV15 and TRBJ2-2, with 9 bases fitting TRBD1. The receptor was isolated from a human donor who received an intestinal transplant. CDR3 DNA: TGTGCCACCAGCAAAAAGGGACAGGGCACCGGGGAGCTGTTTTTT. Protein product: CATSKKGQGTGELFF.